This TCR beta chain was profiled in a study of regulatory T cells in long-lasting Graves disease. As to time point: newly diagnosed GD, antithyroid drugs for less than 3 months. Construction of the TCR library relied on RNA isolated from PBMCs. This clonotype appeared many times. CDR1 is SGHAT and CDR2 is FQNNGV in the germline V gene. V gave up 5 bases and J gave up 8 bases; unmatched junction bases: 11. This CDR3 is 15 amino acids long. To make TCR beta libraries, researchers used iRepertoire HTBI primers and Arm-PCR of CDR3 regions. One entry per CDR3 protein, called by TCRdb with MiXCR from the multiplex PCR reads. Among hundreds of thousands of distinct CDR3 sequences listed, over 15% were seen once. These sequences were also reported in another study, on T cells in Graves' hyperthyroidism and ophthalmopathy. That paper adds: Model-based prediction identified ophthalmopathy a median about 6 months prior to its onset.

The sequence was obtained from a middle-aged man with Graves disease. Sequences were derived from peripheral blood mononuclear cells (PBMCs), sampled at new diagnosis, from a patient treated with antithyroid drugs. This sequence joins TRBV11-2 and TRBJ2-3; 9 bases are a match to TRBD1. The CDR3 loop is CASSSGTGYSSTQYF. The CDR3 bases are TGTGCCAGCAGCAGCGGGACAGGGTATTCGAGTACGCAGTATTTT.